Listed below are T cell receptor beta chains from one sample, sequenced in a study of beta chain features in type 1 diabetes. The method was immunoSEQ multiplex PCR; TCRdb's version includes in-frame clones alone and lacks a portion of them. The table records fewer than 550,000 clones, about an eighth of them present only once. Sample: naive CD4+ T cells from blood. These receptors came from a young woman in good health. Each CDR3 is given with its conserved first and last residue. The order of the fields is D gene, J gene, V gene, clone size, CDR3 DNA, CDR3 protein. The D gene is left open where the match is weak. Size is omitted from some rows. Given values are once, few, many or a class for expanded clones.

.,TRBJ1-4,TRBV6-6,few,TGTGCCAGCAGTCCCCAGGGAGAAAAACTGTTTTTT,CASSPQGEKLFF
TRBD1,TRBJ1-2,TRBV27,.,TGTGCCAGCAGGCGGACAGGGGAGGCTGGCTACACCTTC,CASRRTGEAGYTF
.,TRBJ2-2,TRBV6-5,.,TGTGCCAGCAGAGCCGGGACACTGAACACCGGGGAGCTGTTTTTT,CASRAGTLNTGELFF
.,TRBJ2-3,TRBV29-1,many,TGCAGCGTTGTGTCCGTACCCTGGGATACGCAGTATTTT,CSVVSVPWDTQYF
.,TRBJ2-3,TRBV7-6,few,TGTGCCAGCAGCTTATCTAATGCTCTCACAGATACGCAGTATTTT,CASSLSNALTDTQYF
.,TRBJ2-7,TRBV27,.,TGTGCCAGCAGTTGGGCCGGGAGCTCCTACGAGCAGTACTTC,CASSWAGSSYEQYF
.,TRBJ1-1,TRBV29-1,few,TGCAGCGTTGAGGCACAGGTGAACACTGAAGCTTTCTTT,CSVEAQVNTEAFF
TRBD2,TRBJ2-1,TRBV2,few,TGTGCCAGCAGTGAAGAGGTAGCGGGAGGTGAGCAGTTCTTC,CASSEEVAGGEQFF
.,TRBJ2-3,TRBV7-8,few,TGTGCCGCACGGGCGTCCGGAGATACGCAGTATTTT,CAARASGDTQYF
.,TRBJ1-3,TRBV14,.,TGTGCCAGCAGCCAACCTCGAGCGCAGGGGAGTGGAAACACCATATATTTT,CASSQPRAQGSGNTIYF
.,TRBJ2-5,TRBV7-3,.,TGTGCCAGCAGCTTATCGGGTTCCCGGGTTGCCCAGTACTTC,CASSLSGSRVAQYF
TRBD1,TRBJ2-7,TRBV14,.,TGTGCCAGCAGCCGAGTAACAGGGGGCCTCACAACCTACGAGCAGTACTTC,CASSRVTGGLTTYEQYF
TRBD1,TRBJ2-3,TRBV7-2,.,TGTGCCAGCAGCTTCTGGACAGGGGGCACAGATACGCAGTATTTT,CASSFWTGGTDTQYF
TRBD2,TRBJ2-3,TRBV15,few,TGTGCCACCAGCAACCCTAGCGGGGGGGCATATACGCAGTATTTT,CATSNPSGGAYTQYF
TRBD1,TRBJ1-1,TRBV7-2,.,TGTGCCAGCAGCTTAGAGTACAGGGACAGAGACACTGAAGCTTTCTTT,CASSLEYRDRDTEAFF
.,TRBJ1-1,TRBV29-1,few,TGCAGCGTTCGAGATTCATACATGAACACTGAAGCTTTCTTT,CSVRDSYMNTEAFF
.,TRBJ2-5,TRBV18,.,TGTGCCAGCTCACCATCGCGGACTAACAAAGAGACCCAGTACTTC,CASSPSRTNKETQYF
TRBD1,TRBJ1-6,TRBV27,.,TGTGCCAGCAGTCTATCGACAGGGAATAATTCACCCCTCCACTTT,CASSLSTGNNSPLHF
.,TRBJ2-1,TRBV5-6,.,TGTGCCAGCAGCCCAAGACCCTACAATGAGCAGTTCTTC,CASSPRPYNEQFF
.,TRBJ2-5,TRBV4-1,.,TGCGCCAGCAGCCAATCCCCCTGGCAGGGTACGAAAGAGACCCAGTACTTC,CASSQSPWQGTKETQYF
.,TRBJ1-2,TRBV19,.,TGTGCCAGTAGTATAGCCCGGACGGACTATGGCTACACCTTC,CASSIARTDYGYTF
.,TRBJ2-3,TRBV4-3,.,TGCGCCAGCAGCCAAGATGTTTCAACGGGAGATACGCAGTATTTT,CASSQDVSTGDTQYF
.,TRBJ2-1,TRBV29-1,many,TGCAGCCTCCAGGGTGGAAGCAATGAGCAGTTCTTC,CSLQGGSNEQFF
.,TRBJ2-6,TRBV2,few,TGTGCCTCCCTGGCGGGGGCAAATGGTGGGGCCAACGTCCTGACTTTC,CASLAGANGGANVLTF
.,TRBJ2-5,TRBV7-2,few,TGTGCCAGCAGCTTAGCTCTACGGGAGACCCAGTACTTC,CASSLALRETQYF
.,TRBJ2-2,TRBV7-6,few,TGTGCCAGCAGCCCGTCCCCGGTGCCCGGGGAGCTGTTTTTT,CASSPSPVPGELFF
.,TRBJ2-3,TRBV4-1,.,TGCGCCAGCAGCCAAGGTCGGGGGCGAACAGATACGCAGTATTTT,CASSQGRGRTDTQYF
TRBD1,TRBJ2-2,TRBV18,few,TGTGCCAGCTCAAGACAGGGAAATGCCGGGGAGCTGTTTTTT,CASSRQGNAGELFF
TRBD1,TRBJ1-5,TRBV7-2,.,TGTGCCAGCAGCCTCGGGACAGGGGGCAATCAGCCCCAGCATTTT,CASSLGTGGNQPQHF
TRBD1,TRBJ1-6,TRBV14,.,TGTGCCAGCAGCCACGGGGACAGGGGTTTATCCCCCCTCCACTTT,CASSHGDRGLSPLHF
.,TRBJ2-3,TRBV7-9,few,TGTGCCAGCAGCTTTTCAGGGCGCCCAGATACGCAGTATTTT,CASSFSGRPDTQYF
TRBD1,TRBJ2-1,TRBV29-1,.,TGCAGCGTTGAAGTTGGGACAGGGAGCTCCTACAATGAGCAGTTCTTC,CSVEVGTGSSYNEQFF
TRBD1,TRBJ1-2,TRBV9,few,TGTGCCAGCAGTGAAACGGGACAGGAATACTATGGCTACACCTTC,CASSETGQEYYGYTF
.,TRBJ1-2,TRBV5-1,.,TGCGCCAGCAGCCCGGTCGCCCCGAACTATGGCTACACCTTC,CASSPVAPNYGYTF
TRBD1,TRBJ2-7,TRBV25-1,few,TGTGCCAGCACCGGACAGGTTGGCGAGCAGTACTTC,CASTGQVGEQYF
TRBD2,TRBJ2-1,TRBV4-3,.,TGCGCCAGCAGCCAGGTCTTTGGGACTAGCCTGGATGAGCAGTTCTTC,CASSQVFGTSLDEQFF
TRBD1,TRBJ1-1,TRBV20-1,few,TGCAGTGCTGGACAGGTCACCGCTTTCTTT,CSAGQVTAFF
.,TRBJ2-7,TRBV20-1,few,TGCAGTGCTAGTGGCGCCTACGAGCAGTACTTC,CSASGAYEQYF
.,TRBJ1-3,TRBV11-1,.,TGTGCCAGCAGCGACGGACAGCTCGGAAACACCATATATTTT,CASSDGQLGNTIYF
.,TRBJ2-5,TRBV7-2,few,TGTGCCAGCAGCTTAATGGACCTCCGAGCGGAGACCCAGTACTTC,CASSLMDLRAETQYF
.,TRBJ2-1,TRBV25-1,many,TGTGCCAGCAGTGAATTGACGGGAAATGAGCAGTTCTTC,CASSELTGNEQFF
.,TRBJ1-4,TRBV7-2,.,TGTGCCAGCAGCACACAGTCGGGGCGTGAAAAACTGTTTTTT,CASSTQSGREKLFF
.,TRBJ2-7,TRBV6-5,.,TGTGCCAGCAGTTCGGCCGGGGCCTCCTACGAGCAGTACTTC,CASSSAGASYEQYF
.,TRBJ2-3,TRBV9,.,TGTGCCAGCAGCGCCCATGGGCGGTCGAGGACAGATACGCAGTATTTT,CASSAHGRSRTDTQYF
TRBD2,TRBJ2-1,TRBV9,.,TGTGCCAGCAGCCCCGGGACTAGCGGGATCGGTGAGCAGTTCTTC,CASSPGTSGIGEQFF
.,TRBJ2-2,TRBV27,.,TGTGCCAGCAGTTTACTATCTAAGAACACCGGGGAGCTGTTTTTT,CASSLLSKNTGELFF
.,TRBJ1-1,TRBV7-6,.,TGTGCCAGCAGTACTCAGGAGAACACTGAAGCTTTCTTT,CASSTQENTEAFF
TRBD1,TRBJ2-1,TRBV11-2,few,TGTGCCAGCAGCCCAGGGGGCAAGAGCGGGCCCTCCTACAATGAGCAGTTCTTC,CASSPGGKSGPSYNEQFF
.,TRBJ2-3,TRBV4-1,few,TGCGCCAGCAGCCAATTCCACGGCGACACAGATACGCAGTATTTT,CASSQFHGDTDTQYF
.,TRBJ2-3,TRBV29-1,few,TGCAGCGTAACAGATACGCAGTATTTT,CSVTDTQYF
.,TRBJ2-1,TRBV15,.,TGTGCCACCAGGGCCCTATTTAACAATGAGCAGTTCTTC,CATRALFNNEQFF
TRBD1,TRBJ1-2,TRBV28,.,TGTGCCAGCAGTGACAGGGTTAACTATGGCTACACCTTC,CASSDRVNYGYTF
.,TRBJ1-6,TRBV7-9,.,TGTGCCAGCAGCATTATACAGGGAAGGGATTCACCCCTCCACTTT,CASSIIQGRDSPLHF